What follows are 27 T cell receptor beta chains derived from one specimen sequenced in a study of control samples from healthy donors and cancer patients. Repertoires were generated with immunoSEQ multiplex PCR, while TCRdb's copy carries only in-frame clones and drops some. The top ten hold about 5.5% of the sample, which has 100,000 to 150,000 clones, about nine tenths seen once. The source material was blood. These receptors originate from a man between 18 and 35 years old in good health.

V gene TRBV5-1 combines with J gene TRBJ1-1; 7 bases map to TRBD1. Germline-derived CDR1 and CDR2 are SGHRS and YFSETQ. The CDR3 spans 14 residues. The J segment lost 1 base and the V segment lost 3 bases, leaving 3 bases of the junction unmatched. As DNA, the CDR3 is TGCGCCAGCAGCTCCGGGACAGAGAACACTGAAGCTTTCTTT. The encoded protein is CASSSGTENTEAFF.

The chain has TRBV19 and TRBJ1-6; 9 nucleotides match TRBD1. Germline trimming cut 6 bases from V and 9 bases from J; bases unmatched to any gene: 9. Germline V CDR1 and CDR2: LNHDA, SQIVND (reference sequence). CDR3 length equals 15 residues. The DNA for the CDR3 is TGTGCCAGTAGAACCCCCGGGACAGGGATTTCACCCCTCCACTTT. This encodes CASRTPGTGISPLHF.

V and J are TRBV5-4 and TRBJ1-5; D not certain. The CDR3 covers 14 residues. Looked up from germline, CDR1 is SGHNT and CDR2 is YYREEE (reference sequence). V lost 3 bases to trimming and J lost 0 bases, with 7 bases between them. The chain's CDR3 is CASSSTPSNQPQHF. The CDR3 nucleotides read TGTGCCAGCAGCTCAACTCCTAGCAATCAGCCCCAGCATTTT.

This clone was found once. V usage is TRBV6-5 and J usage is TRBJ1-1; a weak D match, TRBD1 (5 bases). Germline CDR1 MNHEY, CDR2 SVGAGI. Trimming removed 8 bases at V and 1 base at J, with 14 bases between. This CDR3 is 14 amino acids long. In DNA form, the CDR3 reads TGTGCCAGCTGTACAGGTTTGGGGAACACTGAAGCTTTCTTT. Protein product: CASCTGLGNTEAFF.

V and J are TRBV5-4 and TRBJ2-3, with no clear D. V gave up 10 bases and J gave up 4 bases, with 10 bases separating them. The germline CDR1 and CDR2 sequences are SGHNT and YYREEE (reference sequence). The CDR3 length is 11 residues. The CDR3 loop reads CAAGLPDTQYF. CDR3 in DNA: TGTGCCGCCGGGTTGCCAGATACGCAGTATTTT.

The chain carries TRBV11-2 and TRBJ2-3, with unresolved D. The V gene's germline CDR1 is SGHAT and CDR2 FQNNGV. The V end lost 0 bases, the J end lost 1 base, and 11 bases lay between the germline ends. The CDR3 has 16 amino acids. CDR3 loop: CASSLDRFGGTDTQYF. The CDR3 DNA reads TGTGCCAGCAGCTTAGATCGGTTTGGGGGCACAGATACGCAGTATTTT.

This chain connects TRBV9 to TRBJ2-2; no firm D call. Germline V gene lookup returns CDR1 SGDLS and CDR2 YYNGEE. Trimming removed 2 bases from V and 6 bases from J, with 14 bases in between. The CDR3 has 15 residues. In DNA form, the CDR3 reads TGTGCCAGCAGCGTTTTTGGCCCAAACGCCGGGGAGCTGTTTTTT. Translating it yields CASSVFGPNAGELFF.

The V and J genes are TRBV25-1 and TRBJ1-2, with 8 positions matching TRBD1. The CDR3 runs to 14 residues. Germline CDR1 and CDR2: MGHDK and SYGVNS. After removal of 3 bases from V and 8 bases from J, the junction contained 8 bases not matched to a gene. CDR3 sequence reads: CASSDWAGGLGYTF. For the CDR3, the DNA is TGTGCCAGCAGTGACTGGGCAGGGGGCTTGGGCTACACCTTC.

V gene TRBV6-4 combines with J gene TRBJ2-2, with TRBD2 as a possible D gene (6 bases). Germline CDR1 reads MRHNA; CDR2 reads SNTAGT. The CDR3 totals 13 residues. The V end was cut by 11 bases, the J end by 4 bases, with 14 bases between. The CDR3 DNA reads TGTGCCGCACGGGCGGGGCTCACCGGGGAGCTGTTTTTT. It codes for CAARAGLTGELFF.

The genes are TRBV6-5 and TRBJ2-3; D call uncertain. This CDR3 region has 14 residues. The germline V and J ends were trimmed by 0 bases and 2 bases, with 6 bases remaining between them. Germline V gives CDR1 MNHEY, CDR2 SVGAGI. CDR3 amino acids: CASSYSSVTDTQYF. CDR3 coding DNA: TGTGCCAGCAGTTACTCGTCAGTCACAGATACGCAGTATTTT.

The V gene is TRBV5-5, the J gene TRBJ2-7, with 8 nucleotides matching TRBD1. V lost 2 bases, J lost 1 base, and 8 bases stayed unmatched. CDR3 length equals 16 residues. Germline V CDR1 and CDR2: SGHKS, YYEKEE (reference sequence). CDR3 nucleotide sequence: TGTGCCAGCAGCTTAAAGTGGACAGGGAGGTCCTACGAGCAGTACTTC. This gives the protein CASSLKWTGRSYEQYF.

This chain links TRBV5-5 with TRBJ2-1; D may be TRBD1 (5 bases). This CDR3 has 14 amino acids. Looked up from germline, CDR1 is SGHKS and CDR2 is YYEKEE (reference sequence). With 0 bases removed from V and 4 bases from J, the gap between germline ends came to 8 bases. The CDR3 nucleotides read TGTGCCAGCAGCTTGGGGGGCCGATACAATGAGCAGTTCTTC. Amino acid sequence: CASSLGGRYNEQFF. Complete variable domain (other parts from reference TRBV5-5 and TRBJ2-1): DAGVTQSPTHLIKTRGQQVTLRCSPISGHKSVSWYQQVLGQGPQFIFQYYEKEERGRGNFPDRFSARQFPNYSSELNVNALLLGDSALYLCASSLGGRYNEQFFGPGTRLTVL.

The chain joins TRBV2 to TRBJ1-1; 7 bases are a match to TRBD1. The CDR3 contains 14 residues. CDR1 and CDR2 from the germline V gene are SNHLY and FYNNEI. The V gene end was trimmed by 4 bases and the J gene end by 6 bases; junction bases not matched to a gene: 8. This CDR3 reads CASSGDRAVPEAFF. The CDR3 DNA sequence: TGTGCCAGCAGTGGCGACAGGGCGGTACCTGAAGCTTTCTTT.

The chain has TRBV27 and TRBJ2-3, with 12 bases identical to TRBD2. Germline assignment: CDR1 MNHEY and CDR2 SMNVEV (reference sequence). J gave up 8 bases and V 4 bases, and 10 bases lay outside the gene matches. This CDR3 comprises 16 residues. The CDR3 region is CASSSLLAGGEGTQYF. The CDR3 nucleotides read TGTGCCAGCAGTTCCCTACTAGCGGGGGGCGAAGGTACGCAGTATTTT.

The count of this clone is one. This chain's CDR3 is CASSQEAGGVNIQYF. Here the CDR3 DNA reads TGTGCCAGCAGCCAAGAGGCTGGAGGGGTAAACATTCAGTACTTC. The chain joins TRBV4-2 to TRBJ2-4, with a weak D call TRBD2 (6 bases). Germline V lookup: CDR1 LGHNA, CDR2 YNFKEQ. V dropped 0 bases and J dropped 6 bases, with 12 bases sitting between them. The CDR3 extends over 15 amino acids.

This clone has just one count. In nucleotides, the CDR3 is TGTGCCAGCAGGGGGGGAGGACTAACCGGCTACACCTTC. It translates to CASRGGGLTGYTF. This sequence joins TRBV6-4 and TRBJ1-2, with D tentatively TRBD1 (5 bases). The CDR3 spans 13 residues. Germline assignment: CDR1 MRHNA and CDR2 SNTAGT. V was clipped by 6 bases and J by 8 bases, with 16 bases between them.

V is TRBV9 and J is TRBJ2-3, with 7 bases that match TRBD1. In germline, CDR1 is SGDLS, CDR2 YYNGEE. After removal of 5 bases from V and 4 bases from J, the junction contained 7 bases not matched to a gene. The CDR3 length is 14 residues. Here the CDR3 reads CASSYQGQADTQYF. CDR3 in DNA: TGTGCCAGCAGTTACCAAGGACAGGCAGATACGCAGTATTTT.

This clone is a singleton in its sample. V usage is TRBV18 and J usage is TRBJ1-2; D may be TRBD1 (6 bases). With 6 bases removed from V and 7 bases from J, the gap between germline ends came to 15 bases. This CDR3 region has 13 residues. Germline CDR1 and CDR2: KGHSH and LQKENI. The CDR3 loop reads CASSHREDVGYTF. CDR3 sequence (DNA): TGTGCCAGCTCCCACAGGGAGGACGTTGGCTACACCTTC.

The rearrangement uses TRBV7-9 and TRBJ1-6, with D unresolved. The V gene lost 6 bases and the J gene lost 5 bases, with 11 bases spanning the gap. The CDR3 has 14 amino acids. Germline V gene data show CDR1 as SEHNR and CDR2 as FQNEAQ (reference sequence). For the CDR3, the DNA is TGTGCCAGCAGTCTTCCCTTGAATAATTCACCCCTCCACTTT. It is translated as CASSLPLNNSPLHF. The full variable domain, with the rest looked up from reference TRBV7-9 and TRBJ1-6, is DTGVSQNPRHKITKRGQNVTFRCDPISEHNRLYWYRQTLGQGPEFLTYFQNEAQLEKSRLLSDRFSAERPKGSFSTLEIQRTEQGDSAMYLCASSLPLNNSPLHFGNGTRLTVT.

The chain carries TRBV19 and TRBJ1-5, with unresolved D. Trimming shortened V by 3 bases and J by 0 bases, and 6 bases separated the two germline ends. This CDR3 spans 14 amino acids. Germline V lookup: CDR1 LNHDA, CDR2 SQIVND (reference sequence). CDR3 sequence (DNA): TGTGCCAGTAGTATTGGGTATAGCAATCAGCCCCAGCATTTT. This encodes CASSIGYSNQPQHF.

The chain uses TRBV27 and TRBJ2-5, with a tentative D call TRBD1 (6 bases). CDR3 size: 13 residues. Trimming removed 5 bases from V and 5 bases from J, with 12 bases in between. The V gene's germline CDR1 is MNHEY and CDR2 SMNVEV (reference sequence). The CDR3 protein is CASSRTGMETQYF. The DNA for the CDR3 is TGTGCCAGCAGTAGAACAGGGATGGAGACCCAGTACTTC.

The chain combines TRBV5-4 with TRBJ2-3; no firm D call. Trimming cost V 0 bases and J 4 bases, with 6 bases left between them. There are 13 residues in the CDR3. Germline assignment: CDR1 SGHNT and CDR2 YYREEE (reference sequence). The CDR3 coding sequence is TGTGCCAGCAGCTTGGATGTCCCAGATACGCAGTATTTT. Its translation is CASSLDVPDTQYF.

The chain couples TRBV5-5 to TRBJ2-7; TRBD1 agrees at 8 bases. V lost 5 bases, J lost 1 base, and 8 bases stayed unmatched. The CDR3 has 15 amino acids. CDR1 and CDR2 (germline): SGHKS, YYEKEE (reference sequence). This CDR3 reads CASRADRDSSYEQYF. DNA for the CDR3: TGTGCCAGCAGAGCGGACAGGGACTCTTCCTACGAGCAGTACTTC.

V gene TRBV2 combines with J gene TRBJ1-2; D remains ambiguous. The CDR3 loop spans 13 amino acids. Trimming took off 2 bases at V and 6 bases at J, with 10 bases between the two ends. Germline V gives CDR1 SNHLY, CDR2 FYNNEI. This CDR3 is CASSETVWDGYTF. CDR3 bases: TGTGCCAGCAGTGAAACGGTTTGGGATGGCTACACCTTC.

The CDR3 nucleotides read TGTGCCAGCAGTTCCGCTCCGGGCAGGAGAACCGGGGAGCTGTTTTTT. Residues: CASSSAPGRRTGELFF. J is TRBJ2-2 and V is TRBV6-5; no firm D call. Germline CDR1 MNHEY, CDR2 SVGAGI. The CDR3 length is 16 residues. V lost 4 bases and J 5 bases, leaving 17 bases between the germline ends.

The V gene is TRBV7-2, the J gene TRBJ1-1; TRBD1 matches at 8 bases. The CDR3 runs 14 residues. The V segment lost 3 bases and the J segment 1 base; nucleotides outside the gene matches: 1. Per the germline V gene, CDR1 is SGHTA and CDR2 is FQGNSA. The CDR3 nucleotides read TGTGCCAGCAGCTTTGGGACAGGGAACACTGAAGCTTTCTTT. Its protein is CASSFGTGNTEAFF.

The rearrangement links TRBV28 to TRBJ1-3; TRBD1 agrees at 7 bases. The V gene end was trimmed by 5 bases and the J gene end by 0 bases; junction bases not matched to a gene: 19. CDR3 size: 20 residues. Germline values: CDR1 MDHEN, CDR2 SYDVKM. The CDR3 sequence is CASSRTDRAPYLLSGNTIYF. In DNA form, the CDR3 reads TGTGCCAGCAGTCGCACTGACAGGGCCCCCTATCTCCTCTCTGGAAACACCATATATTTT.